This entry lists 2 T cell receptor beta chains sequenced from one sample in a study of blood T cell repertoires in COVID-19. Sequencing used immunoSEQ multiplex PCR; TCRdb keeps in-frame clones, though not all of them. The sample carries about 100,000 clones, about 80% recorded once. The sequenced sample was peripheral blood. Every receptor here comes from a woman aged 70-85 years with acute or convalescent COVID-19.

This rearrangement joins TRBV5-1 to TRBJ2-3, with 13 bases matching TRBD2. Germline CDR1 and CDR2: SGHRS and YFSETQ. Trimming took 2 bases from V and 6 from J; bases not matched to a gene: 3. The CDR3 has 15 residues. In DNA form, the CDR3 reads TGCGCCAGCAGCTTACTAGCGGGGGGGCCCGATACGCAGTATTTT. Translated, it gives CASSLLAGGPDTQYF.

CDR3 in DNA: TGTGCCAGCAGCTTCTTAGCGGGGAGCACAGATACGCAGTATTTT. Translating gives CASSFLAGSTDTQYF. V gene TRBV9 combines with J gene TRBJ2-3; TRBD2 matches at 8 bases. The CDR3 consists of 15 residues. Germline CDR1 and CDR2: SGDLS and YYNGEE. Trimming took 4 bases from V and 0 from J; bases not matched to a gene: 4. Using reference TRBV9 and TRBJ2-3 for the parts outside the CDR3, the full variable domain is DSGVTQTPKHLITATGQRVTLRCSPRSGDLSVYWYQQSLDQGLQFLIQYYNGEERAKGNILERFSAQQFPDLHSELNLSSLELGDSALYFCASSFLAGSTDTQYFGPGTRLTVL.